This passage covers 17 T cell receptor beta chains from one sample sequenced in a study of tumor-infiltrating lymphocytes in oesophageal squamous cell carcinoma (dated by TCRdb to between 2015 and 2016). The library was generated by PCR. The instrument given in TCRdb is Illumina HiSeq 2000. The public sequencing data were trimmed at Q25 with fastp and processed into clonotypes with MiXCR by TCRdb, which kept only in-frame beta chains. Every CDR3 protein is listed once, alongside the most common genes and DNA of its rows. This sample comprises 15,000 to 20,000 distinct CDR3 sequences, 44% of them detected only once. Together, the top ten hold about 38% of the sample. Sequencing input: blood. The source of these receptors is a female donor with esophageal squamous cell carcinoma.

As to this clonotype: The conserved closing phenylalanine or tryptophan is absent in this CDR3, likely reflecting a read error. The DNA is left out, because the CDR3 cannot be placed on it with certainty; the CDR3 is given as TCRdb lists it. The chain couples TRBV7-2 to TRBJ2-6; the table assigns TRBD1, which was not confirmed against the DNA. Germline assignment: CDR1 SGHTA and CDR2 FQGNSA. The CDR3 is 18 amino acids long, termini counted. The CDR3 here is CASSTHRGRVTNEQFFGA.

With respect to this clonotype: One end of the junction fails to match germline, which may point to a read error. The chain carries TRBV7-2 and TRBJ2-5, with D perhaps matching TRBD1 or TRBD2 (5 bases each). Germline values: CDR1 SGHTA, CDR2 FQGNSA. CDR3 length: 15 residues. The CDR3 DNA sequence: TGTGCCAGCAGCTTAGTTCCAGGGAGTGATTCACCCCTCCACTTC. Translating gives CASSLVPGSDSPLHF. The whole variable domain, filled in from reference TRBV7-2 and TRBJ2-5, reads GAGVSQSPSNKVTEKGKDVELRCDPISGHTALYWYRQSLGQGLEFLIYFQGNSAPDKSGLPSDRFSAERTGGSVSTLTIQRTQQEDSAVYLCASSLVPGSDSPLHFGPGTRLLVL.

This clonotype has at least ten counts. V and J are TRBV15 and TRBJ2-1, with D hard to call. Judging by the DNA end, TRBJ2-7 fits better; the J call may be wrong. Germline V gives CDR1 LNHNV, CDR2 YYDKDF (reference sequence). CDR3 length: 13 residues. CDR3 residues: CATSRERHYEQYF. The CDR3 DNA follows: TGTGCCACCAGCAGAGAAAGACATTACGAGCAGTACTTC.

This clonotype was seen ten or more times. V is TRBV5-1 and J is TRBJ1-1; 7 bases are shared with TRBD1. This CDR3 spans 14 amino acids. J gave up 1 base and V 9 bases, and 9 bases lay outside the gene matches. Germline V gene sequence: CDR1 SGHRS, CDR2 YFSETQ. The CDR3 bases are TGCGCCACCAAGCAACAGGGGAAGAACACTGAAGCTTTCTTT. Translating gives CATKQQGKNTEAFF. The full variable domain, its missing parts supplied by reference TRBV5-1 and TRBJ1-1, is KAGVTQTPRYLIKTRGQQVTLSCSPISGHRSVSWYQQTPGQGLQFLFEYFSETQRNKGNFPGRFSGRQFSNSRSEMNVSTLELGDSALYLCATKQQGKNTEAFFGQGTRLTVV.

The V call is TRBV12-3 or TRBV12-4, the J call TRBJ2-1, with D possibly TRBD1 on 5 matching bases. This CDR3 has 16 amino acids. V lost 5 bases, J lost 7 bases, and 21 bases lay in between. The CDR3 loop is CASSLRLRTPRNEQFF. For the CDR3, the DNA is TGTGCCAGCAGTCTAAGGCTACGGACACCTAGGAATGAGCAGTTCTTC.

The chain is built from TRBV7-2 and TRBJ2-4; D remains unclear. CDR3 size: 15 residues. V dropped 1 base and J dropped 2 bases, with 9 bases sitting between them. Germline CDR1 SGHTA, CDR2 FQGNSA. The CDR3 is CASSLDGTTKNIQYF. The CDR3 nucleotides read TGTGCCAGCAGCTTAGATGGCACTACCAAAAACATTCAGTACTTC.

Many counts were recorded for this clonotype. J is TRBJ2-7 and V is TRBV6-4, with D possibly matching TRBD2 (6 bases). The J call may be faulty, since TRBJ2-1 better matches the DNA end. Per germline, CDR1 MRHNA and CDR2 SNTAGT. The CDR3 contains 15 residues. CDR3 bases: TGTGCCAGCAGTGACTCGGGGGGTAGTTTGGATGAGCAGTTCTTC. It is translated as CASSDSGGSLDEQFF.

As regards this clonotype: A much larger clonotype is one base distant, so this may be a read error. The chain links TRBV4-1 to TRBJ2-1, with unresolved D. The end of the DNA aligns better with TRBJ2-7, so the J call may be wrong. Germline-derived CDR1 and CDR2 are MGHRA and YSYEKL. The CDR3 runs to 15 residues. The CDR3 coding sequence is TGCGCCAGCAGCCAAGACACTCAGAGCTCCTGCGAGCAGTACTTC. It is translated as CASSQDTQSSCEQYF.

This clonotype was detected many times. J is TRBJ2-5 and V is TRBV4-3; 7 bases agree with TRBD2. The CDR3 extends over 13 amino acids. The germline CDR1 and CDR2 sequences are LGHNA and YSLEER. The V gene end was trimmed by 1 base and the J gene end by 7 bases; junction bases not matched to a gene: 3. The CDR3 sequence: CASSQGPGGTQYF. The DNA of the CDR3 is TGCGCCAGCAGCCAAGGCCCGGGGGGGACCCAGTACTTC.

This clonotype was counted at least ten times. The V call is TRBV7-3, the J call TRBJ2-5, with no clear D. This CDR3 has 14 residues. Germline V gene data show CDR1 as SGHTA and CDR2 as FQGTGA. Trimming pared 3 bases from V and 11 bases from J, leaving 19 bases between. The CDR3 spells CASSFGGGYNEQYF. Here the CDR3 DNA reads TGTGCCAGCAGCTTCGGTGGCGGTTACAATGAGCAGTACTTC.

This clonotype is medium-sized (0.01 to 0.1%) in the sample. The V and J genes are TRBV7-2 and TRBJ2-2; 7 bases map to TRBD2. The CDR3 runs 14 residues. Germline loops: CDR1 SGHTA, CDR2 FQGNSA. V shed 1 base and J 6 bases; nucleotides not matched to a gene: 2. The CDR3 bases are TGTGCCAGCAGCTTAGGACTAGCTGCCGGGGAGCTGTTTTTT. Translation: CASSLGLAAGELFF. The complete variable domain, with remaining parts taken from reference TRBV7-2 and TRBJ2-2, reads GAGVSQSPSNKVTEKGKDVELRCDPISGHTALYWYRQSLGQGLEFLIYFQGNSAPDKSGLPSDRFSAERTGGSVSTLTIQRTQQEDSAVYLCASSLGLAAGELFFGEGSRLTVL.

As concerns this clonotype: The junction shows a germline mismatch at one end, possibly a read error. The chain couples TRBV6-1 to TRBJ2-3; possible D gene TRBD2, 5 bases. Per germline, CDR1 MNHNS and CDR2 SASEGT. This CDR3 is 12 amino acids long. CDR3 bases: TGTGCCAGCAGTGAAATAGGGAGAGAGCAGTACTTT. It specifies CASSEIGREQYF.

Of note for this clonotype: A read error may be the cause here, since a much bigger clone is one base away. V is TRBV7-6 and J is TRBJ2-5; 10 positions agree with TRBD2. This CDR3 region has 15 residues. From germline, CDR1 is SGHVS and CDR2 FNYEAQ. DNA for the CDR3: TGTGCTAGCAGCCCCCGACTAGCGGGTGTGGAGACCCAGTGCTTC. Protein: CASSPRLAGVETQCF.

This clonotype was picked up many times. The chain combines TRBV11-3 with TRBJ2-3; no clear D gene. V gave up 2 bases and J gave up 4 bases, with 7 bases separating them. The CDR3 totals 13 residues. Germline CDR1 and CDR2: SGHNT and YENEEA. The CDR3 region is CASSLQESDTQYF. Here the CDR3 DNA reads TGTGCCAGCAGCTTACAGGAGTCAGATACGCAGTATTTT.

The V and J genes are TRBV9 and TRBJ2-4; the match to TRBD1 covers 9 bases. Matching the DNA end better, TRBJ2-1 makes the J call doubtful. This CDR3 comprises 15 residues. The germline V gene encodes CDR1 SGDLS and CDR2 YYNGEE. In DNA, the CDR3 is TGTGCCAGCAGCGTAACCGGGACAGGGTTCGATGAGCAGTTCTTC. This gives the protein CASSVTGTGFDEQFF.

This clonotype was seen repeatedly, ten times or more. This chain uses TRBV7-9 with TRBJ2-1; 8 bases match TRBD2. Trimming took 4 bases from V and 10 from J; bases not matched to a gene: 9. CDR1 is SEHNR and CDR2 is FQNEAQ in the germline V gene (reference sequence). CDR3 length equals 14 residues. CDR3 sequence: CASSSIPGLEEQFF. In DNA form, the CDR3 reads TGTGCCAGCAGCTCTATTCCGGGACTAGAAGAGCAGTTCTTC.

This clonotype was seen only a few times. The gene calls are TRBV7-2 and TRBJ2-1; 12 bases fit TRBD2. Germline V gives CDR1 SGHTA, CDR2 FQGNSA. The V gene end was trimmed by 4 bases and the J gene end by 2 bases; junction bases not matched to a gene: 3. This CDR3 has 16 amino acids. The CDR3 DNA reads TGTGCCAGCAGCTCCAGACTAGCGGGGGCCTACAATGAGCAGTTCTTC. Residues: CASSSRLAGAYNEQFF.